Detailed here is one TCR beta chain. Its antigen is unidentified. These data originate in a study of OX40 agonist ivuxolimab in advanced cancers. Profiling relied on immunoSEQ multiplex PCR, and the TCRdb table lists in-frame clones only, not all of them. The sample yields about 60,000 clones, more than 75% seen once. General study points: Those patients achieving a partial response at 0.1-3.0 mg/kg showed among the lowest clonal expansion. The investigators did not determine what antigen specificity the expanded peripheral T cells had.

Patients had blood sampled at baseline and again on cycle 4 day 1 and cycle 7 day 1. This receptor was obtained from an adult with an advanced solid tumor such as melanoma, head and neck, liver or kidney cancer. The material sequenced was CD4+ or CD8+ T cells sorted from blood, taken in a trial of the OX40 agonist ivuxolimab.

The CDR3 loop is CASSIVLAGRYEQYF. The CDR3 DNA reads TGTGCCAGTAGTATAGTTCTAGCGGGACGCTACGAGCAGTACTTC. V usage is TRBV19 and J usage is TRBJ2-7, with 9 bases that match TRBD2. V dropped 1 base and J dropped 3; count of bases not matched to a gene: 4. This CDR3 region has 15 residues. Looked up from germline, CDR1 is LNHDA and CDR2 is SQIVND (reference sequence). The entire variable domain, with the rest obtained from reference TRBV19 and TRBJ2-7, is as follows: DGGITQSPKYLFRKEGQNVTLSCEQNLNHDAMYWYRQDPGQGLRLIYYSQIVNDFQKGDIAEGYSVSREKKESFPLTVTSAQKNPTAFYLCASSIVLAGRYEQYFGPGTRLTVT.